What follows are 10 T cell receptor beta chains derived from one specimen sequenced in a study of cytomegalovirus exposure and HLA in healthy donors. Researchers ran the PCR with 60 Vbeta and 13 Jbeta primers. Clones were sequenced by immunoSEQ multiplex PCR, and TCRdb holds only the in-frame ones, with some missing. The table shows over 35,000 clones, with 50% occurring only once. The sample comprised PBMCs. The receptor set was obtained from a human donor in good health.

The sample holds a few counts of this clone. The chain recombines TRBV5-6 with TRBJ2-7; TRBD1 matches at 7 bases. CDR1 is SGHDT, CDR2 YYEEEE, per germline. Unmatched junction bases numbered 0, after V lost 3 bases and J lost 6 bases. CDR3 size: 11 residues. The CDR3 protein is CASSWDSEQYF. CDR3 DNA: TGTGCCAGCAGCTGGGACAGCGAGCAGTACTTC.

The V call is TRBV11-1, the J call TRBJ1-1, with 9 bases matching TRBD1. V gave up 5 bases and J gave up 3 bases; unmatched junction bases: 4. The germline gives CDR1 SGHAT, CDR2 FQDESV (reference sequence). The CDR3 totals 14 residues. The CDR3 here is CASSITGGDTEAFF. CDR3 DNA sequence: TGTGCCAGCAGCATAACAGGGGGCGACACTGAAGCTTTCTTT. The complete variable domain, with remaining parts taken from reference TRBV11-1 and TRBJ1-1, reads EAEVAQSPRYKITEKSQAVAFWCDPISGHATLYWYRQILGQGPELLVQFQDESVVDDSQLPKDRFSAERLKGVDSTLKIQPAELGDSAMYLCASSITGGDTEAFFGQGTRLTVV.

The J gene is TRBJ2-5, the V gene TRBV27; 8 bases line up with TRBD1. Germline CDR1 and CDR2: MNHEY and SMNVEV (reference sequence). V lost 3 bases to trimming and J lost 7 bases; unmatched junction nucleotides: 4. This CDR3 spans 13 amino acids. The chain's CDR3 is CASSFRDRPTQYF. The CDR3 DNA sequence: TGTGCCAGCAGTTTCCGGGACAGGCCGACCCAGTACTTC.

V and J are TRBV27 and TRBJ1-1; a weak D match, TRBD1 (6 bases). Germline CDR1 and CDR2: MNHEY and SMNVEV (reference sequence). The CDR3 extends over 18 amino acids. Trimming cost V 3 bases and J 4 bases, with 24 bases left between them. As DNA, the CDR3 is TGTGCCAGCAGTTTTAGGGGGGGCCATCTACACGGGGTCACTGAAGCTTTCTTT. Amino acids: CASSFRGGHLHGVTEAFF.

The chain joins TRBV5-1 to TRBJ2-5; 11 bases fit TRBD2. The last part of the DNA fits TRBJ2-7 better; the J call may be wrong. This CDR3 has 16 amino acids. In germline, CDR1 is SGHRS, CDR2 YFSETQ. CDR3 loop: CASSWDSGGGPYEQYF. The CDR3 DNA reads as TGCGCCAGCAGCTGGGATAGCGGGGGGGGCCCCTACGAGCAGTACTTC.

This CDR3 is CASSSGGGSYEQYF. DNA for the CDR3: TGTGCCAGCAGCTCCGGGGGGGGCTCCTACGAGCAGTACTTC. The V gene is TRBV5-6, the J gene TRBJ2-7; 8 bases map to TRBD2. There are 14 residues in the CDR3. With V trimmed by 3 bases and J by 0 bases, 2 bases remained unmatched. Germline CDR1 and CDR2: SGHDT and YYEEEE.

This sequence joins TRBV27 and TRBJ2-6, with unresolved D. Looked up from germline, CDR1 is MNHEY and CDR2 is SMNVEV (reference sequence). V lost 3 bases, J lost 1 base, and 7 bases lay in between. This CDR3 region has 15 residues. CDR3 sequence (DNA): TGTGCCAGCAGTTTCGTCGGGTCTGGGGCCAACGTCCTGACTTTC. Protein sequence: CASSFVGSGANVLTF.

The V gene is TRBV7-2, the J gene TRBJ2-6, with no clear D. CDR3 size: 16 residues. V was shortened by 5 bases and J by 0 bases, with 11 bases between the two germline ends. Germline V gene lookup returns CDR1 SGHTA and CDR2 FQGNSA. The CDR3 loop reads CASSLQLLSGANVLTF. In DNA, the CDR3 is TGTGCCAGCAGCCTTCAGTTGCTCTCTGGGGCCAACGTCCTGACTTTC.

This clone appeared once. V is TRBV6-5 and J is TRBJ2-7; weak D call: TRBD2 (5 bases). CDR1 MNHEY and CDR2 SVGAGI come from the germline V gene. The V end was cut by 5 bases, the J end by 0 bases, with 11 bases between. This CDR3 spans 14 amino acids. Here the CDR3 DNA reads TGTGCCAGCAGTCTCGCCGGGATCTCCTACGAGCAGTACTTC. This translates into CASSLAGISYEQYF.

The V and J genes are TRBV6-1 and TRBJ2-7; D gene uncertain. V was clipped by 4 bases and J by 2 bases, with 3 bases between them. This CDR3 comprises 11 residues. The germline CDR1 and CDR2 sequences are MNHNS and SASEGT. DNA for the CDR3: TGTGCCAGCAGTGTCACCTACGAGCAGTACTTC. Residues: CASSVTYEQYF.